This TCR beta chain was sequenced for a study of patients and donors after allogeneic stem cell transplantation. Trimming removed 3 bases at V and 12 bases at J, with 18 bases between. The CDR3 consists of 13 residues. Germline V gene data show CDR1 as ENHRY and CDR2 as SYGVKD. Using its own MiXCR run on the RT-PCR reads, TCRdb lists one record per CDR3 protein. The sample carries around 160,000 distinct CDR3 sequences, about 30% recorded once. Sequenced material: blood, either unsorted or a sorted T cell fraction (not recorded which). This TCR derives from a human donor who was either an allogeneic HSCT recipient or a stem cell or donor lymphocyte infusion donor (not recorded which). It is not recorded whose cells these are; they may come from a transplant donor. The gene calls are TRBV10-3 and TRBJ2-7; D not certain. The CDR3 DNA reads TGTGCCATCAGTGAAGTAGGAAGCGCCTCGCGGTACTTC. It encodes CAISEVGSASRYF.